These 28 T cell receptor beta chains originate from one sample sequenced in a study of blood T cell repertoires in COVID-19. Assay used: immunoSEQ multiplex PCR; TCRdb lists only in-frame clones, some missing. This table holds around 250,000 clones, 85% found once. Sequencing input: peripheral blood. These receptors were obtained from a man aged 50-60 years with active or convalescent COVID-19.

In its sample, this clone was seen once. The chain couples TRBV28 to TRBJ2-1, with 7 bases that match TRBD2. Germline CDR1 is MDHEN and CDR2 is SYDVKM. J gave up 6 bases and V 7 bases, and 15 bases lay outside the gene matches. This CDR3 is built from 16 residues. The CDR3 loop is CASNPPRGEYSNEQFF. For the CDR3, the DNA is TGTGCCAGCAATCCCCCCCGGGGGGAGTACTCCAATGAGCAGTTCTTC.

The chain recombines TRBV18 with TRBJ2-2; TRBD2 matches at 8 bases. CDR3 size: 16 residues. V was pared by 3 bases and J by 3 bases, with 6 bases of the junction left unmatched. Per germline, CDR1 KGHSH and CDR2 LQKENI. In DNA form, the CDR3 reads TGTGCCAGCTCACCCCCTAACGGGAGGGACACCGGGGAGCTGTTTTTT. Encoded protein: CASSPPNGRDTGELFF.

As DNA, the CDR3 is TGCGCCAGCAGCCTGGTCGGGGGATACTCCTACAATGAGCAGTTCTTC. As protein: CASSLVGGYSYNEQFF. The chain joins TRBV5-1 to TRBJ2-1, with a possible D match to TRBD2 (6 bases). The V and J ends lost 4 bases and 0 bases respectively, with 14 bases between them. The CDR3 is made up of 16 amino acids. The germline V gene has CDR1 SGHRS and CDR2 YFSETQ.

The J gene is TRBJ2-1, the V gene TRBV15, with TRBD2 matching 10 bases. The germline V gene encodes CDR1 LNHNV and CDR2 YYDKDF (reference sequence). Trimming took 7 bases from V and 5 from J; bases not matched to a gene: 11. This CDR3 has 16 amino acids. The CDR3 DNA is TGTGCCACCAAAAACCCGGGACTAGCGATCCACAATGAGCAGTTCTTC. This codes for CATKNPGLAIHNEQFF.

The rearrangement uses TRBV7-3 and TRBJ2-5, with D possibly being TRBD2 (6 bases). Deletions cut 1 base from V and 2 bases from J, with 8 bases between. CDR1 and CDR2 (germline): SGHTA, FQGTGA. The CDR3 runs 14 residues. CDR3 sequence: CASSLNSGQETQYF. CDR3 in DNA: TGTGCCAGCAGCTTAAATAGCGGACAAGAGACCCAGTACTTC.

The chain has TRBV9 and TRBJ2-5, with D possibly TRBD1 on 6 matching bases. CDR1 and CDR2 (germline): SGDLS, YYNGEE. There are 14 residues in the CDR3. The V and J ends lost 0 bases and 4 bases respectively, with 10 bases between them. DNA for the CDR3: TGTGCCAGCAGCGTAGAGGGACACGGAGAGACCCAGTACTTC. It specifies CASSVEGHGETQYF.

The chain combines TRBV11-1 with TRBJ2-5; the D is unclear. Looked up from germline, CDR1 is SGHAT and CDR2 is FQDESV (reference sequence). Between the trimmed V and J ends, which lost 2 bases and 5 bases, there was a span of 12 bases. The CDR3 runs to 14 residues. The chain's CDR3 is CASSLTVPPETQYF. CDR3 in DNA: TGTGCCAGCAGCTTAACTGTCCCTCCCGAGACCCAGTACTTC.

This chain joins TRBV3-1 (or the pseudogene TRBV3-2) and TRBJ2-3; 7 bases are shared with TRBD2. The CDR3 is 16 residues long. Looked up from germline, CDR1 is LGHDT and CDR2 is YNNKEL (reference sequence). Trimming removed 3 bases from V and 0 bases from J; junction bases left unmatched: 6. The CDR3 spells CASSQGGTISTDTQYF. In nucleotides, the CDR3 is TGTGCCAGCAGCCAGGGGGGGACCATAAGCACAGATACGCAGTATTTT.

J is TRBJ1-1 and V is TRBV24-1; D is perhaps TRBD1 (5 bases). V was shortened by 7 bases and J by 6 bases, with 17 bases between the two germline ends. The germline CDR1 and CDR2 sequences are KGHDR and SFDVKD. CDR3 length: 14 amino acids. The CDR3 DNA follows: TGTGCCACCAGAACAGGTCAGGTTAATTCTGAAGCTTTCTTT. Translating gives CATRTGQVNSEAFF.

The gene calls are TRBV19 and TRBJ2-7, with 10 bases lining up with TRBD1. Germline V gives CDR1 LNHDA, CDR2 SQIVND (reference sequence). This CDR3 spans 14 amino acids. V gave up 4 bases and J gave up 6 bases; unmatched junction bases: 6. In DNA, the CDR3 is TGTGCCAGTAGTAGACGGGACAGGGGTCTCGAGCAGTACTTC. As protein: CASSRRDRGLEQYF.

The V call is TRBV7-9, the J call TRBJ2-6, with D possibly matching TRBD1 (6 bases). Per germline, CDR1 SEHNR and CDR2 FQNEAQ (reference sequence). The CDR3 is 16 amino acids. The ends were cut back, 3 bases at V and 3 bases at J, with 12 bases in the middle. This chain's CDR3 is CASSFLGARGANVLTF. CDR3 bases: TGTGCCAGCAGCTTTCTGGGGGCGCGTGGGGCCAACGTCCTGACTTTC.

This clone was found once. V gene TRBV7-9 combines with J gene TRBJ1-4; a weak D match, TRBD1 (5 bases). CDR3 length equals 14 residues. The germline gives CDR1 SEHNR, CDR2 FQNEAQ (reference sequence). V was cut by 5 bases and J by 0 bases, with 7 bases left in between. This chain's CDR3 is CASSPQATNEKLFF. In DNA, the CDR3 is TGTGCCAGCAGCCCACAGGCAACTAATGAAAAACTGTTTTTT.

The genes are TRBV6-5 and TRBJ2-1; 12 bases agree with TRBD2. The germline V gene has CDR1 MNHEY and CDR2 SVGAGI. V shed 1 base, J shed 7 bases, and the junction held 2 bases outside the gene matches. The CDR3 runs 15 residues. CDR3 coding DNA: TGTGCCAGCAGTTACTGGACTAGCGGGACTAATGAGCAGTTCTTC. Translating it yields CASSYWTSGTNEQFF.

This rearrangement joins TRBV10-3 to TRBJ1-5, with D tentatively TRBD1 (6 bases). The CDR3 extends over 14 amino acids. Germline values: CDR1 ENHRY, CDR2 SYGVKD. V lost 11 bases and J lost 0, with 14 bases in between. CDR3 amino acids: CAASGGASNQPQHF. The CDR3, as DNA: TGTGCCGCTTCCGGGGGGGCTAGCAATCAGCCCCAGCATTTT.

This clone has only one observation. The V call is TRBV4-1, the J call TRBJ1-1; D not resolved. Trimming took 6 bases from V and 6 from J, leaving 8 bases between them. Germline CDR1 MGHRA, CDR2 YSYEKL. The CDR3 contains 11 residues. The DNA of the CDR3 is TGCGCCAGCAGGGGAGGTTCTGAAGCTTTCTTT. Translated, it gives CASRGGSEAFF.

CDR3: CASSAHSGSNEQYF. In nucleotides, the CDR3 is TGTGCCAGCAGCGCGCATAGCGGGAGCAACGAGCAGTACTTC. This rearrangement joins TRBV11-3 to TRBJ2-7; TRBD2 matches 9 bases. The germline CDR1 and CDR2 sequences are SGHNT and YENEEA. This CDR3 has 14 residues. V gave up 5 bases and J gave up 5 bases; unmatched junction bases: 7.

The CDR3 sequence: CASSGTSGIEQYF. CDR3 DNA sequence: TGTGCCAGCTCCGGGACTAGCGGGATCGAGCAGTACTTC. The gene calls are TRBV7-9 and TRBJ2-7; 13 bases match TRBD2. The J segment lost 6 bases and the V segment lost 8 bases, leaving 4 bases of the junction unmatched. Per the germline V gene, CDR1 is SEHNR and CDR2 is FQNEAQ (reference sequence). The length of the CDR3 is 13 residues.

This clone was seen only once. The gene calls are TRBV5-5 and TRBJ2-7, with TRBD2 matching 10 bases. The CDR3 loop spans 16 amino acids. Germline trimming cut 0 bases from V and 4 bases from J; bases unmatched to any gene: 7. Germline loops: CDR1 SGHKS, CDR2 YYEKEE (reference sequence). Here the CDR3 DNA reads TGTGCCAGCAGCTTGGGGCTAGCGGGAGACGTATACGAGCAGTACTTC. Amino acid sequence: CASSLGLAGDVYEQYF.

This chain links TRBV14 with TRBJ1-2; 7 positions match TRBD1. The CDR3 is 14 residues long. V trimming: 5 bases; J trimming: 7 bases; junction bases outside the gene matches: 10. In germline, CDR1 is SGHDN, CDR2 FVKESK. Written as DNA, the CDR3 is TGTGCCAGCAGCAACCGGTCGACAGGGTTTGGCTACACCTTC. Translation: CASSNRSTGFGYTF.

J is TRBJ1-3 and V is TRBV9; TRBD1 might be the D (5 bases). The V end was cut by 0 bases, the J end by 3 bases, with 7 bases between. The germline CDR1 and CDR2 sequences are SGDLS and YYNGEE. CDR3 size: 14 residues. The CDR3 spells CASSVGGDGNTIYF. DNA of the CDR3: TGTGCCAGCAGCGTAGGGGGCGATGGAAACACCATATATTTT.

This sequence joins TRBV7-9 and TRBJ1-5; TRBD1 agrees at 8 bases. The V gene end was trimmed by 6 bases and the J gene end by 0 bases; junction bases not matched to a gene: 16. Per germline, CDR1 SEHNR and CDR2 FQNEAQ (reference sequence). This CDR3 is built from 19 residues. The CDR3 nucleotides are TGTGCCAGCAGACCACGACAGGGGCGACCGGCCTATAGCAATCAGCCCCAGCATTTT. Protein: CASRPRQGRPAYSNQPQHF.

The chain has TRBV3-1 (or the pseudogene TRBV3-2) and TRBJ2-7, with 7 bases aligning to TRBD2. Germline V gene data show CDR1 as LGHDT and CDR2 as YNNKEL (reference sequence). The CDR3 loop spans 15 amino acids. V shed 0 bases, J shed 2 bases, and the junction held 4 bases outside the gene matches. In DNA form, the CDR3 reads TGTGCCAGCAGCCAAGACGCTAGCGGTCCCTACGAGCAGTACTTC. This translates into CASSQDASGPYEQYF.

The chain links TRBV2 to TRBJ1-1; tentatively, D is TRBD1 (6 bases). Trimming took off 4 bases at V and 0 bases at J, with 12 bases between the two ends. The germline gives CDR1 SNHLY, CDR2 FYNNEI. The CDR3 has 15 amino acids. The chain's CDR3 is CASSAQGIMNTEAFF. CDR3 sequence (DNA): TGTGCCAGCAGTGCGCAGGGGATCATGAACACTGAAGCTTTCTTT.

The gene calls are TRBV27 and TRBJ1-1; 8 nucleotides agree with TRBD1. The CDR3 covers 15 residues. The germline CDR1 and CDR2 sequences are MNHEY and SMNVEV (reference sequence). Losses at the gene ends were 6 bases for V and 0 bases for J; bases not matched to a gene: 6. The CDR3 is CASRRTGRLNTEAFF. As DNA, the CDR3 is TGTGCCAGCAGGCGGACAGGGAGATTGAACACTGAAGCTTTCTTT.

The CDR3: CASSRGLEAFF. The CDR3, as DNA: TGTGCCAGCAGCCGCGGACTTGAAGCTTTCTTT. The genes are TRBV7-6 and TRBJ1-1; D is ambiguous. The germline V and J ends were trimmed by 5 bases and 7 bases, with 8 bases remaining between them. Germline V gene data show CDR1 as SGHVS and CDR2 as FNYEAQ. CDR3 size: 11 residues.

V gene TRBV27 combines with J gene TRBJ1-5; possible D gene TRBD1, 5 bases. V was clipped by 3 bases and J by 0 bases, with 21 bases between them. Germline V gene data show CDR1 as MNHEY and CDR2 as SMNVEV (reference sequence). CDR3 length: 19 amino acids. This CDR3 is CASSFCLQAVLFSNQPQHF. CDR3 DNA sequence: TGTGCCAGCAGTTTCTGCCTACAGGCCGTGCTCTTTAGCAATCAGCCCCAGCATTTT.

This clone was counted a single time. The V gene is TRBV14, the J gene TRBJ2-1; no clear D gene. Germline assignment: CDR1 SGHDN and CDR2 FVKESK. The CDR3 is 13 amino acids. The V and J ends lost 0 bases and 4 bases respectively, with 4 bases between them. This CDR3 is CASSQEQYNEQFF. The CDR3 nucleotides are TGTGCCAGCAGCCAAGAGCAGTACAATGAGCAGTTCTTC.

The V gene is TRBV3-1 (or the pseudogene TRBV3-2), the J gene TRBJ1-1; maybe TRBD1 (6 bases). Trimming removed 4 bases from V and 5 bases from J, with 14 bases in between. This CDR3 has 14 residues. Germline CDR1 reads LGHDT; CDR2 reads YNNKEL (reference sequence). CDR3 bases: TGTGCCAGCAGCCCACAGTGGGGGCAAACTGAAGCTTTCTTT. Encoded protein: CASSPQWGQTEAFF.